One and the same sample provided the 26 T cell receptor beta chains below, sequenced in a study of T-cell memory formation after mild COVID-19. MiXCR, run by TCRdb on the 5' RACE reads, gives a single entry per CDR3 protein. The table includes hundreds of thousands of distinct CDR3 sequences, approximately 15% detected once. The material sequenced was PBMCs or a T cell subset sorted from them (not recorded which). These TCRs come from a man between 18 and 29 years old who had mild COVID-19 (a few samples of this study predate the infection). Cell type and time point are not known.

This clonotype was detected only a few times. V gene TRBV29-1 combines with J gene TRBJ2-3; tentative D call: TRBD1 (5 bases). Germline values: CDR1 SQVTM, CDR2 ANQGSEA. The germline V and J ends were trimmed by 4 bases and 3 bases, with 11 bases remaining between them. The CDR3 is 13 amino acids. The CDR3 spells CSVVLSGTDTQYF. The CDR3 region has the DNA TGCAGCGTTGTTTTGTCAGGGACAGATACGCAGTATTTT.

Written as DNA, the CDR3 is TGTGCCAGCGGCAACAGGGCGCTCACTGAAGCTTTCTTT. This gives the protein CASGNRALTEAFF. The chain employs TRBV6-1 and TRBJ1-1; perhaps TRBD1 as D (6 bases). The V gene's germline CDR1 is MNHNS and CDR2 SASEGT. The CDR3 runs 13 residues. Trimming took off 8 bases at V and 4 bases at J, with 14 bases between the two ends.

The chain employs TRBV6-6 and TRBJ2-3, with a weak D call TRBD2 (6 bases). Germline CDR1 and CDR2: MNHNY and SVGAGI (reference sequence). This CDR3 region has 19 residues. V shed 1 base and J shed 0 bases, with 20 bases lying between them. The CDR3 is CASSYLSWGASDSTDTQYF. CDR3 in DNA: TGTGCCAGCAGTTACTTGAGTTGGGGCGCTAGCGATAGCACAGATACGCAGTATTTT.

This clonotype has a handful of counts. The chain combines TRBV6-5 with TRBJ1-1; D is possibly TRBD1 (5 bases). The V end lost 5 bases, the J end lost 5 bases, and 12 bases lay between the germline ends. There are 13 residues in the CDR3. The germline V gene has CDR1 MNHEY and CDR2 SVGAGI. The CDR3 coding sequence is TGTGCCAGCAGTGGGGGTGGTCGGACTGAAGCTTTCTTT. Protein product: CASSGGGRTEAFF.

This clonotype was observed a handful of times. V is TRBV12-3 or TRBV12-4 and J is TRBJ2-3; D may correspond to TRBD1 or TRBD2 (5 bases each). CDR3 length equals 15 residues. V was trimmed by 6 bases and J by 2 bases, leaving 15 bases between them. The CDR3 sequence: CASRLDIGNTDTQYF. As DNA, the CDR3 is TGTGCCAGCAGACTGGACATCGGGAACACAGATACGCAGTATTTT.

Written as DNA, the CDR3 is TGTGCCAGCAGTTTATCTGGAGCGGACAGGGAAGCTTTCTTT. This gives the protein CASSLSGADREAFF. The rearrangement joins TRBV28 to TRBJ1-1, with TRBD1 matching 7 bases. In germline, CDR1 is MDHEN, CDR2 SYDVKM. After removal of 1 base from V and 8 bases from J, the junction contained 7 bases not matched to a gene. This CDR3 region has 14 residues.

This clonotype was recorded many times. The chain is built from TRBV4-1 and TRBJ2-5, with D perhaps TRBD2 (6 bases). The CDR3 loop spans 15 amino acids. The germline V and J ends were trimmed by 4 bases and 3 bases, with 15 bases remaining between them. Germline V gives CDR1 MGHRA, CDR2 YSYEKL. This CDR3 reads CASSREGTGKETQYF. CDR3 sequence (DNA): TGCGCCAGCAGCCGAGAGGGGACTGGAAAAGAGACCCAGTACTTC.

This clonotype came up many times. The rearrangement joins TRBV12-3 or TRBV12-4 to TRBJ2-1; D might be TRBD2 (5 bases). Trimming took 7 bases from V and 3 from J, leaving 16 bases between them. The CDR3 is made up of 15 amino acids. The CDR3 loop is CASTVDYFGYNEQFF. The CDR3, as DNA: TGTGCCAGCACCGTCGACTATTTTGGCTACAATGAGCAGTTCTTC.

This clonotype has only a few counts. The chain employs TRBV5-4 and TRBJ2-5; D possibly uses TRBD1 or TRBD2 (5 bases each). The CDR3 is 15 amino acids. CDR1 is SGHNT and CDR2 is YYREEE in the germline V gene (reference sequence). V was shortened by 4 bases and J by 1 base, with 14 bases between the two germline ends. In DNA, the CDR3 is TGTGCCAGCAGCCCTCGGGGCAGCCCCCAAGAGACCCAGTACTTC. It is translated as CASSPRGSPQETQYF.

The sample holds a few counts of this clonotype. V and J are TRBV15 and TRBJ2-5; 7 nucleotides match TRBD1. CDR1 and CDR2 (germline): LNHNV, YYDKDF (reference sequence). The junction had 10 bases not matched to a gene; V was cut back by 5 bases and J by 4 bases. The CDR3 is made up of 15 amino acids. Here the CDR3 reads CATSGGQFEGETQYF. CDR3 DNA: TGTGCCACCAGCGGGGGACAGTTTGAAGGAGAGACCCAGTACTTC.

This clonotype showed up just a few times. This chain links TRBV7-2 with TRBJ1-1; D unclear. This CDR3 spans 14 amino acids. CDR1 is SGHTA, CDR2 FQGNSA, per germline. V was shortened by 6 bases and J by 5 bases, with 16 bases between the two germline ends. The CDR3 loop reads CASRLGGLRTEAFF. CDR3 in DNA: TGTGCCAGCAGACTCGGAGGCCTGAGGACTGAAGCTTTCTTT.

This clonotype was picked up a small number of times. The rearrangement joins TRBV6-5 to TRBJ2-1; the match to TRBD2 covers 8 bases. The V gene's germline CDR1 is MNHEY and CDR2 SVGAGI. This CDR3 contains 19 residues. V lost 2 bases to trimming and J lost 10 bases; unmatched junction nucleotides: 22. DNA of the CDR3: TGTGCCAGCAGTTACAAGCGGGGGTTGGGGACTCCGGAGAGAAGGGAGCAGTTCTTC. Amino acid sequence: CASSYKRGLGTPERREQFF.

Only a few counts were recorded for this clonotype. V is TRBV7-3 and J is TRBJ2-3; D may be TRBD2 (5 bases). This CDR3 is built from 13 residues. Germline CDR1 SGHTA, CDR2 FQGTGA. V was pared by 5 bases and J by 5 bases, with 11 bases between. CDR3 coding DNA: TGTGCCAGCAGCCGCGCCGGGGAAGATACGCAGTATTTT. The encoded protein is CASSRAGEDTQYF.

This chain uses TRBV6-5 with TRBJ1-2, with 7 positions matching TRBD1. CDR1 is MNHEY, CDR2 SVGAGI, per germline. There are 17 residues in the CDR3. The junction had 17 bases not matched to a gene; V was cut back by 5 bases and J by 5 bases. CDR3 amino acids: CASSPITGARVQYGYTF. CDR3 sequence (DNA): TGTGCCAGCAGTCCAATTACAGGGGCCAGGGTCCAATATGGCTACACCTTC.

The chain is built from TRBV10-2 and TRBJ1-5; TRBD1 matches 7 bases. The CDR3 is 15 amino acids. Looked up from germline, CDR1 is WSHSY and CDR2 is SAAADI. Trimming took 6 bases from V and 4 from J; bases not matched to a gene: 9. DNA for the CDR3: TGCGCCAGCAGCGCCCGACAGGGTGGTAATCAGCCCCAGCATTTT. It is translated as CASSARQGGNQPQHF.

This clonotype showed up just a few times. The rearrangement joins TRBV6-2 or TRBV6-3 to TRBJ2-3; D is unclear. Germline CDR1 and CDR2: MNHEY and SVGEGT. Trimming left V 6 bases short and J 0 bases short, with 10 bases between. The CDR3 totals 14 residues. CDR3 residues: CASSDLESTDTQYF. The CDR3, as DNA: TGTGCCAGCAGCGACCTAGAAAGCACAGATACGCAGTATTTT.

This clonotype was recorded a few times. The V call is TRBV28, the J call TRBJ2-5; D unclear. The CDR3 contains 13 residues. CDR1 is MDHEN and CDR2 is SYDVKM in the germline V gene. V lost 2 bases, J lost 4 bases, and 8 bases lay in between. The CDR3 spells CASSLPTLETQYF. CDR3 bases: TGTGCCAGCAGTTTACCGACGCTAGAGACCCAGTACTTC.

This clonotype has just a few counts. This chain uses TRBV6-5 with TRBJ2-2; 7 bases are shared with TRBD1. Germline lookup yields CDR1 MNHEY and CDR2 SVGAGI. The CDR3 length is 17 residues. V shed 7 bases, J shed 6 bases, and the junction held 17 bases outside the gene matches. The CDR3 coding sequence is TGTGCCAGCAAAACAACAGGGGCTCCGCTCTGGGCCGGGGAGCTGTTTTTT. Its protein product is CASKTTGAPLWAGELFF.

At least ten counts were recorded for this clonotype. CDR3 sequence reads: CASSSNYRGTRETQYF. The CDR3 DNA reads TGTGCCAGCAGTTCAAACTATCGCGGGACAAGGGAGACCCAGTACTTC. This sequence joins TRBV12-3 or TRBV12-4 and TRBJ2-5; D assignment may be TRBD1 or TRBD2 (6 bases each). The CDR3 runs 16 residues. The V and J ends lost 4 bases and 5 bases respectively, with 20 bases between them.

V usage is TRBV10-3 and J usage is TRBJ1-5; 7 bases fit TRBD1. CDR1 is ENHRY and CDR2 is SYGVKD in the germline V gene. V was clipped by 4 bases and J by 2 bases; unmatched bases: 2. The CDR3 totals 14 residues. CDR3 bases: TGTGCCATCAGTGGGACAGGTCGCAATCAGCCCCAGCATTTT. Translation: CAISGTGRNQPQHF.

The chain recombines TRBV4-3 with TRBJ2-3, with 8 nucleotides matching TRBD2. Germline CDR1 is LGHNA and CDR2 is YSLEER. The length of the CDR3 is 17 residues. J gave up 6 bases and V 0 bases, and 11 bases lay outside the gene matches. The CDR3 protein is CASSQDQGGGPWDTQYF. CDR3 DNA sequence: TGCGCCAGCAGCCAAGATCAAGGCGGGGGGCCGTGGGATACGCAGTATTTT.

This rearrangement joins TRBV10-3 to TRBJ1-1, with 8 positions matching TRBD1. This CDR3 region has 14 residues. V was pared by 6 bases and J by 1 base, with 4 bases of the junction left unmatched. Germline CDR1 and CDR2: ENHRY and SYGVKD. The CDR3 DNA sequence: TGTGCCATCAGCGACGGACAGGGGAACACTGAAGCTTTCTTT. As protein: CAISDGQGNTEAFF.

This clonotype was recorded a few times. The chain carries TRBV5-1 and TRBJ2-7; D perhaps matches TRBD2 (7 bases). The CDR3 is 17 residues long. The germline V gene encodes CDR1 SGHRS and CDR2 YFSETQ. V lost 0 bases to trimming and J lost 5 bases, with 21 bases between them. The CDR3 sequence is CASSLVSGRDTRNEQYF. In nucleotides, the CDR3 is TGCGCCAGCAGCTTGGTTTCAGGGAGGGACACCCGGAACGAGCAGTACTTC.

J is TRBJ2-3 and V is TRBV15; D may be TRBD1 or TRBD2 (5 bases each). The ends were cut back, 8 bases at V and 7 bases at J, with 13 bases in the middle. The CDR3 has 12 residues. Germline V gives CDR1 LNHNV, CDR2 YYDKDF (reference sequence). Here the CDR3 reads CATGGAGYTQYF. The CDR3 coding sequence is TGTGCCACCGGGGGTGCCGGATATACGCAGTATTTT.

The chain is built from TRBV6-6 and TRBJ1-1; D not certain. CDR3 length: 13 amino acids. In germline, CDR1 is MNHNY, CDR2 SVGAGI (reference sequence). Trimming stripped 7 bases from V and 5 bases from J, with 14 bases between. The chain's CDR3 is CASKNTVGTEAFF. DNA of the CDR3: TGTGCCAGCAAAAATACAGTGGGGACTGAAGCTTTCTTT.

This clonotype was counted a few times. This chain connects TRBV27 to TRBJ1-6; D gene ambiguous. The germline V and J ends were trimmed by 5 bases and 6 bases, with 8 bases remaining between them. This CDR3 contains 13 residues. The germline V gene encodes CDR1 MNHEY and CDR2 SMNVEV (reference sequence). The CDR3 DNA reads as TGTGCCAGCAGTCATAACCCTAATTCACCCCTCCACTTT. Protein product: CASSHNPNSPLHF.